The clone carrying this T cell receptor beta chain was counted once. Its antigen is not identified. The CDR3 length is 14 residues. Germline-derived CDR1 and CDR2 are MDHEN and SYDVKM. The V gene lost 7 bases and the J gene lost 3 bases, with 15 bases spanning the gap. Sequencing was performed with immunoSEQ multiplex PCR; in TCRdb, only in-frame clones are kept and a portion is missing. Found here are about 180,000 clones, just over 90% of them singletons; the top ten hold approximately 1.6%. These data are taken from a study of T cell responses to AZD1222 COVID-19 vaccine. Overall study findings and caveats: CD4 TCRs linked to vaccination spanned spike, dominating at 160-218 and 743-854. Clonal diversity was possibly underestimated, and the donors were mostly white British, with more females. In all cases, repertoires were sampled only after the peak T cell response.

The TCR sequence derives from an adult in good health. The specimen was peripheral blood, collected on day 0 of AZD1222 vaccination. The rearrangement joins TRBV28 to TRBJ1-1; no clear D gene. The CDR3 sequence is CASTLVRRDTEAFF. CDR3 DNA: TGTGCCAGCACCCTAGTTAGGCGGGACACTGAAGCTTTCTTT.